This T cell receptor beta chain was recorded in a study of response to subunit inactivated influenza vaccine. MiXCR was run by TCRdb on the RT-PCR reads, yielding one entry per CDR3 protein. The sample shows about 620,000 distinct CDR3 sequences, roughly 12% of them seen only once. Regarding the study as a whole: Every seasonal influenza vaccination brings in few new T cells, the authors suggested.

A note on this clonotype: Its antigen is not identified.

Germline lookup yields CDR1 SEHNR and CDR2 FQNEAQ (reference sequence). The CDR3 spans 13 residues. V lost 7 bases to trimming and J lost 5 bases; unmatched junction nucleotides: 2. The receptor comes from a man aged 50 to 60 who received an inactivated influenza vaccine. The chain recombines TRBV7-9 with TRBJ2-1, with 10 bases that match TRBD1. Material: PBMCs from blood, obtained on the day of vaccination. CDR3 amino acids: CASKGTGDNEQFF. CDR3 DNA: TGTGCCAGCAAGGGGACAGGGGACAATGAGCAGTTCTTC. Looking up the rest from reference TRBV7-9 and TRBJ2-1 gives the full variable domain: DTGVSQNPRHKITKRGQNVTFRCDPISEHNRLYWYRQTLGQGPEFLTYFQNEAQLEKSRLLSDRFSAERPKGSFSTLEIQRTEQGDSAMYLCASKGTGDNEQFFGPGTRLTVL.